Presented here are 5 T cell receptor beta chains from one specimen sequenced in a study of blood T cell repertoires in COVID-19. Repertoires were generated with immunoSEQ multiplex PCR, while TCRdb's copy carries only in-frame clones and drops some. Among approximately 160,000 clones listed, 75% to 85% were seen once. The sample taken for sequencing was peripheral blood. These TCRs come from a woman aged 50 to 60 in a cohort sampled during active or convalescent COVID-19.

The J gene is TRBJ2-3, the V gene TRBV12-3 or TRBV12-4; D not certain. The V and J ends lost 6 bases and 8 bases respectively, with 15 bases between them. The CDR3 contains 13 residues. The CDR3 coding sequence is TGTGCCAGCAGATCTAGAGATACCACTACGCAGTATTTT. Protein sequence: CASRSRDTTTQYF.

The chain combines TRBV6-2 or TRBV6-3 with TRBJ2-5; D is undetermined. This CDR3 region has 12 residues. Germline CDR1 is MNHEY and CDR2 is SVGEGT. With 2 bases removed from V and 7 bases from J, the gap between germline ends came to 8 bases. The CDR3 DNA reads TGTGCCAGCAGTTACAGCGTAGGGACCCAGTACTTC. Encoded protein: CASSYSVGTQYF.

The rearrangement links TRBV4-3 to TRBJ2-1, with D unresolved. V lost 0 bases, J lost 11 bases, and 8 bases lay in between. This CDR3 contains 12 residues. The germline V gene has CDR1 LGHNA and CDR2 YSLEER. CDR3 nucleotides: TGCGCCAGCAGCCAAGATTGGGCCAAGCAGTTCTTC. This gives the protein CASSQDWAKQFF.

The rearrangement links TRBV11-2 to TRBJ1-4; a weak D match, TRBD1 (6 bases). In germline, CDR1 is SGHAT, CDR2 FQNNGV. The germline V and J ends were trimmed by 3 bases and 0 bases, with 8 bases remaining between them. The CDR3 covers 15 residues. The DNA of the CDR3 is TGTGCCAGCAGCTTTGGACAGTCAACTAATGAAAAACTGTTTTTT. It is translated as CASSFGQSTNEKLFF.

This chain joins TRBV11-2 and TRBJ2-2, with 10 nucleotides matching TRBD1. Germline V gene lookup returns CDR1 SGHAT and CDR2 FQNNGV. The CDR3 spans 15 residues. Trimming at V came to 2 bases and at J to 7 bases, leaving 4 bases not matched to a gene. The CDR3 region has the DNA TGTGCCAGCAGCTTACGGACAGGGGGTGGCGGGGAGCTGTTTTTT. Amino acids: CASSLRTGGGGELFF.